These 21 T cell receptor beta chains originate from one sample sequenced in a study of a mutant IDH1 vaccine in newly diagnosed glioma. No antigen has been identified for these receptors. Generated by immunoSEQ multiplex PCR, the TCRdb table keeps only in-frame clones and is missing some. The data hold approximately 50,000 clones, with less than 90% observed a single time. The time point denotes: week 35, safety follow-up. The study gave 300 ug of mutant IDH1 20-mer peptide per vaccine dose, with topical imiquimod. This specimen was PBMCs, taken from a glioma patient whose treatment included an IDH1 peptide vaccine. Receptors were obtained from a man aged 35-49 years with glioma.

This sequence joins TRBV19 and TRBJ1-2, with TRBD1 matching over 9 bases. CDR1 and CDR2 from the germline V gene are LNHDA and SQIVND (reference sequence). The ends lost 5 bases at V and 8 bases at J; junction bases unmatched: 9. This CDR3 has 14 residues. CDR3 in amino acids: CASSRQGVLGGYTF. The CDR3 DNA follows: TGTGCCAGTAGTCGACAGGGGGTTCTGGGAGGCTACACCTTC.

The chain couples TRBV2 to TRBJ2-7; D is undetermined. This CDR3 contains 15 residues. V lost 3 bases, J lost 1 base, and 13 bases lay in between. The germline CDR1 and CDR2 sequences are SNHLY and FYNNEI. The CDR3 region has the DNA TGTGCCAGCAGTGAGCTGAGGACGGCGTCCTACGAGCAGTACTTC. Protein: CASSELRTASYEQYF.

The V call is TRBV19, the J call TRBJ2-2, with unresolved D. CDR1 and CDR2 from the germline V gene are LNHDA and SQIVND (reference sequence). The CDR3 spans 13 residues. Trimming took 7 bases from V and 5 from J, leaving 11 bases between them. The CDR3 is CASIVGPTGELFF. The CDR3 nucleotides read TGTGCCAGTATAGTCGGACCGACCGGGGAGCTGTTTTTT.

The rearrangement links TRBV19 to TRBJ2-1, with 7 nucleotides matching TRBD2. CDR1 and CDR2 from the germline V gene are LNHDA and SQIVND (reference sequence). V gave up 8 bases and J gave up 4 bases; unmatched junction bases: 8. CDR3 length equals 14 residues. In nucleotides, the CDR3 is TGTGCCAGTTGCTTTGGCGGGGGATACAATGAGCAGTTCTTC. As protein: CASCFGGGYNEQFF.

The chain carries TRBV28 and TRBJ2-7; 7 bases are shared with TRBD2. Germline trimming cut 6 bases from V and 2 bases from J; bases unmatched to any gene: 4. The CDR3 length is 13 residues. Per germline, CDR1 MDHEN and CDR2 SYDVKM. The CDR3 nucleotides read TGTGCCAGCAGGGCTAGCGGCACCTACGAGCAGTACTTC. It codes for CASRASGTYEQYF. Looking up the rest from reference TRBV28 and TRBJ2-7 gives the full variable domain: DVKVTQSSRYLVKRTGEKVFLECVQDMDHENMFWYRQDPGLGLRLIYFSYDVKMKEKGDIPEGYSVSREKKERFSLILESASTNQTSMYLCASRASGTYEQYFGPGTRLTVT.

The chain links TRBV2 to TRBJ2-6, with 7 bases aligning to TRBD1. The J segment lost 2 bases and the V segment lost 4 bases, leaving 2 bases of the junction unmatched. This CDR3 has 15 amino acids. CDR1 is SNHLY, CDR2 FYNNEI, per germline. CDR3 nucleotides: TGTGCCAGCAGTGGGCAGGGGGCTGGGGCCAACGTCCTGACTTTC. Encoded protein: CASSGQGAGANVLTF. Looking up the rest from reference TRBV2 and TRBJ2-6 gives the full variable domain: EPEVTQTPSHQVTQMGQEVILRCVPISNHLYFYWYRQILGQKVEFLVSFYNNEISEKSEIFDDQFSVERPDGSNFTLKIRSTKLEDSAMYFCASSGQGAGANVLTFGAGSRLTVL.

The rearrangement uses TRBV7-6 and TRBJ1-1, with D maybe TRBD1 (6 bases). Germline CDR1 SGHVS, CDR2 FNYEAQ. Trimming stripped 3 bases from V and 4 bases from J, with 9 bases between. This CDR3 has 13 amino acids. CDR3 DNA: TGTGCCAGCAGCTTTATAGGGGGCACTGAAGCTTTCTTT. Amino acid sequence: CASSFIGGTEAFF.

The chain recombines TRBV19 with TRBJ2-7; D unresolved. Germline loops: CDR1 LNHDA, CDR2 SQIVND (reference sequence). The CDR3 contains 15 residues. V lost 5 bases and J 6 bases, leaving 20 bases between the germline ends. CDR3 in DNA: TGTGCCAGTAGTTTAGGGAACTTCCCCTCGGCCGAGCAGTACTTC. Protein: CASSLGNFPSAEQYF.

The chain links TRBV15 to TRBJ1-2; possibly TRBD1 for D (6 bases). V shed 1 base and J shed 6 bases, with 15 bases lying between them. Germline assignment: CDR1 LNHNV and CDR2 YYDKDF (reference sequence). The CDR3 has 15 amino acids. The CDR3 reads CATSRGERDIHGYTF. The CDR3, as DNA: TGTGCCACCAGCAGAGGAGAACGGGACATCCATGGCTACACCTTC.

This clone was seen only a few times. The chain has TRBV29-1 and TRBJ1-5, with D possibly being TRBD1 (5 bases). Trimming shortened V by 2 bases and J by 7 bases, and 12 bases separated the two germline ends. Germline assignment: CDR1 SQVTM and CDR2 ANQGSEA. This CDR3 contains 13 residues. CDR3 amino acids: CSVELEGTQPQHF. In DNA, the CDR3 is TGCAGCGTTGAACTTGAGGGGACGCAGCCCCAGCATTTT.

The chain uses TRBV21-1 and TRBJ1-1. TRBV21-1 is tagged as a pseudogene. The CDR3 totals 20 residues. The CDR3 DNA reads as TGTGCCAGCAGCCCGACGCTAATACGGGGTGGTGGGGCTATGAACACTGAAGCTTTCTTT. Protein: CASSPTLIRGGGAMNTEAFF.

The rearrangement joins TRBV6-5 to TRBJ2-1, with 9 positions matching TRBD2. The V gene end was trimmed by 3 bases and the J gene end by 3 bases; junction bases not matched to a gene: 6. There are 16 residues in the CDR3. Germline V CDR1 and CDR2: MNHEY, SVGAGI. The CDR3 DNA sequence: TGTGCCAGCAGTTATTCTGCGGGAGGGGGCTACAATGAGCAGTTCTTC. This translates into CASSYSAGGGYNEQFF.

The chain joins TRBV7-9 to TRBJ2-1, with 7 positions matching TRBD2. Trimming at V came to 5 bases and at J to 0 bases, leaving 4 bases not matched to a gene. Germline loops: CDR1 SEHNR, CDR2 FQNEAQ (reference sequence). This CDR3 has 15 residues. This CDR3 is CASSPAGSSYNEQFF. The CDR3 region has the DNA TGTGCCAGCAGCCCAGCGGGAAGCTCCTACAATGAGCAGTTCTTC.

As for this clone: This same CDR3 is encoded by further DNA sequences in the sample. This chain joins TRBV5-1 and TRBJ2-3; D call uncertain. Trimming left V 0 bases short and J 0 bases short, with 2 bases between. Germline V CDR1 and CDR2: SGHRS, YFSETQ. The length of the CDR3 is 13 residues. Here the CDR3 DNA reads TGCGCCAGCAGCTTGGGCAGCACAGATACGCAGTATTTT. Translation: CASSLGSTDTQYF.

The chain is built from TRBV5-1 and TRBJ2-1; D unclear. The germline CDR1 and CDR2 sequences are SGHRS and YFSETQ. The CDR3 totals 12 residues. Trimming cost V 0 bases and J 8 bases, with 6 bases left between them. This chain's CDR3 is CASSLGLDEQFF. The CDR3 bases are TGCGCCAGCAGCTTGGGGCTGGATGAGCAGTTCTTC. Combining the CDR3 with reference TRBV5-1 and TRBJ2-1 gives the whole variable domain KAGVTQTPRYLIKTRGQQVTLSCSPISGHRSVSWYQQTPGQGLQFLFEYFSETQRNKGNFPGRFSGRQFSNSRSEMNVSTLELGDSALYLCASSLGLDEQFFGPGTRLTVL.

Comment on this clone: This same CDR3 is encoded by further DNA sequences in the sample. This chain links TRBV28 with TRBJ1-5, with D unclear. Trimming pared 5 bases from V and 2 bases from J, leaving 10 bases between. The length of the CDR3 is 14 residues. Germline V gene lookup returns CDR1 MDHEN and CDR2 SYDVKM. The CDR3 sequence: CASSPPGGNQPQHF. The CDR3 nucleotides are TGTGCCAGCAGTCCCCCGGGCGGCAATCAGCCCCAGCATTTT. Drawing the rest from reference TRBV28 and TRBJ1-5, the complete variable domain is DVKVTQSSRYLVKRTGEKVFLECVQDMDHENMFWYRQDPGLGLRLIYFSYDVKMKEKGDIPEGYSVSREKKERFSLILESASTNQTSMYLCASSPPGGNQPQHFGDGTRLSIL.

The CDR3 nucleotides are TGTGCCAGCAGCTGGGGGAGCTTCTCTGGGGCCAACGTCCTGACTTTC. Translated: CASSWGSFSGANVLTF. The rearrangement links TRBV5-6 to TRBJ2-6; D tentatively reads TRBD1 or TRBD2 (5 bases each). V was clipped by 3 bases and J by 0 bases, with 10 bases between them. This CDR3 comprises 16 residues. Germline-derived CDR1 and CDR2 are SGHDT and YYEEEE. Combining the CDR3 with reference TRBV5-6 and TRBJ2-6 gives the whole variable domain DAGVTQSPTHLIKTRGQQVTLRCSPKSGHDTVSWYQQALGQGPQFIFQYYEEEERQRGNFPDRFSGHQFPNYSSELNVNALLLGDSALYLCASSWGSFSGANVLTFGAGSRLTVL.

This rearrangement joins TRBV6-6 to TRBJ1-1; the D is unclear. The CDR3 runs 15 residues. CDR1 and CDR2 from the germline V gene are MNHNY and SVGAGI (reference sequence). The ends were cut back, 7 bases at V and 1 base at J, with 16 bases in the middle. The CDR3 sequence: CASKREATSNTEAFF. In DNA, the CDR3 is TGTGCCAGCAAACGAGAAGCTACCTCGAACACTGAAGCTTTCTTT.

CDR3 in DNA: TGTGCCAGTAGTATAGGCCCCACTCGCCGGGACTACACCTTC. Translation gives CASSIGPTRRDYTF. The chain carries TRBV19 and TRBJ1-2, with D unresolved. This CDR3 comprises 14 residues. Germline CDR1 and CDR2: LNHDA and SQIVND (reference sequence). The ends were cut back, 1 base at V and 10 bases at J, with 16 bases in the middle.

Of note for this clone: This sample also contains other DNA sequences that code for the same CDR3. The rearrangement links TRBV28 to TRBJ1-5; D not resolved. Germline V CDR1 and CDR2: MDHEN, SYDVKM. V was clipped by 2 bases and J by 0 bases, with 5 bases between them. The CDR3 covers 14 residues. The CDR3 DNA sequence: TGTGCCAGCAGTTTAATAGGTAGCAATCAGCCCCAGCATTTT. As protein: CASSLIGSNQPQHF.

The chain recombines TRBV2 with TRBJ1-5, with D possibly being TRBD1 (6 bases). This CDR3 has 13 amino acids. The germline V and J ends were trimmed by 7 bases and 7 bases, with 14 bases remaining between them. CDR1 and CDR2 from the germline V gene are SNHLY and FYNNEI. The CDR3 loop reads CASNLGAAQPQHF. CDR3 bases: TGTGCCAGCAACCTGGGGGCGGCGCAGCCCCAGCATTTT.